The rows below give T cell receptor beta chains drawn from one sample of a study of CD8+CD57+ T cells in acquired aplastic anemia. One entry per CDR3 protein results from TCRdb running MiXCR on the reads. The sample lists about 400,000 distinct CDR3 sequences; approximately 70% were seen once. Material for sequencing was sorted CD4+, CD8+, or CD8+CD57+ T cells (not recorded which) from PBMCs. The receptors derive from a human donor in good health, serving as a control. The CDR3 runs from the conserved cysteine through the conserved F or W.

>TRBV5-4
CASSLSTGELFF
>TRBV7-2
CASSLTRAAYEQYF
>TRBV5-1
CASSRTTGTGQFF
>TRBV9
CASSVRGGDNSPQLFF
>TRBV7-9
CASSLDRGEQYF
>TRBV2
CASSQTNEQYF
>TRBV19
CAGSIGTCYSNQPQHF
>TRBV9
CASSVMDMGGHEQFF
>TRBV19
CASSIGQTIDSPLHF
>TRBV2
CASSPLRDYPQPF
>TRBV15
CATSRDRDWEYEQYF
>TRBV7-4
CASRSGRGLGSNTPQHF
>TRBV7-2
CASSLMVRETHYF
>TRBV7-6
CASSSAQHQPQHGYTF
>TRBV20-1
CSARDGDSMEAFF
>TRBV7-2
CASSLALRAYTF
>TRBV5-1
CASRGVWTATNEKLFF
>TRBV5-1
CASSLLQRAGVEAFF
>TRBV7-2
CASSFSSSSTYNSF
>TRBV12-3/TRBV12-4
CASSPGQTVSYNEQFF
>TRBV15
CATSTGRDYSYEQYF
>TRBV7-9
CASSLAPPSHLHF
>TRBV7-2
CASSLDIQNGGYDF
>TRBV7-9
CASSSSGTGSNIQYF
>TRBV5-1
CASRTVSGGTDTQYF
>TRBV11-2
CASTPRAEGDTQYF
>TRBV12-3/TRBV12-4
CASRADWGETQYF
>TRBV7-8
CASSLQGRGYTF
>TRBV7-2
CASSFPGFGANVLTF
>TRBV19
CGSSQEGWQPQHF
>TRBV7-9
CASSLSSGDGSQYF
>TRBV7-8
CASSLALLVSPPQYF
>TRBV7-2
CASSSSQETQYF
>TRBV11-2
CASSHSRGVANTGELFF
>TRBV19
CASSASLSGANVLTF
>TRBV7-9
CASSLARDWSSSEQYF
>TRBV7-2
CASSPQSGDQPQHYF
>TRBV7-2
CASMWGRGIGYAQYF
>TRBV12-3/TRBV12-4
CASKRGNLAFEQYF
>TRBV3-1
CASSQEGGGVDTQYF
>TRBV12-3/TRBV12-4
CASSYPSSGNTIYF
>TRBV19
CASRDNSGNTIYF
>TRBV20-1
CSATRQNTEAFF
>TRBV7-9
CASSPTVENTIYF